The 20 T cell receptor beta chains listed next were all sequenced from one sample in a study of blood T cells in healthy people across ages. With a J-beta primer mix and a sample-barcoded 5' primer, a second PCR ran 7 to 11 cycles. One entry per CDR3 protein results from TCRdb running MiXCR on the 5' RACE reads. The table lists roughly 1,700,000 distinct CDR3 sequences, roughly 28% of them singletons. The sample was blood. All receptors come from a woman aged 25 to 39 in good health.

With respect to this clonotype: An end of the junction differs from the germline gene, which may be a read error. The chain has TRBV9 and TRBJ1-2; D is uncertain. The length of the CDR3 is 12 residues. The germline V gene has CDR1 SGDLS and CDR2 YYNGEE. CDR3 DNA: TGTGCCAGCGGCGTAGAGGACGGTGGCTACACCTTC. It codes for CASGVEDGGYTF.

This clonotype was recorded many times. V usage is TRBV11-1 and J usage is TRBJ2-1, with D maybe TRBD1 (5 bases). The CDR3 spans 16 residues. V lost 4 bases, J lost 1 base, and 14 bases lay in between. Germline V gives CDR1 SGHAT, CDR2 FQDESV (reference sequence). This chain's CDR3 is CASSSRGKGSYNEQFF. CDR3 in DNA: TGTGCCAGCAGCTCCAGAGGAAAGGGGTCCTACAATGAGCAGTTCTTC.

The chain uses TRBV28 and TRBJ2-7; 10 bases map to TRBD1. CDR3 length: 14 residues. Germline lookup yields CDR1 MDHEN and CDR2 SYDVKM. With V trimmed by 8 bases and J by 4 bases, 8 bases remained unmatched. CDR3 loop: CASLSRDRGYEQYF. CDR3 DNA: TGTGCCAGCCTCAGCCGGGACAGGGGTTACGAGCAGTACTTC.

This chain links TRBV20-1 with TRBJ2-7, with D hard to call. Gene TRBJ2-5 matches the end of the DNA better, so the J call may be wrong. The CDR3 covers 15 residues. Germline CDR1 DFQATT, CDR2 SNEGSKA (reference sequence). CDR3: CSAIPRGVRIETQYF. The DNA for the CDR3 is TGCAGTGCAATACCCCGTGGGGTTCGGATTGAGACCCAGTACTTC.

This clonotype has a handful of counts. The V call is TRBV7-9, the J call TRBJ2-1, with 7 bases matching TRBD1. V was clipped by 10 bases and J by 6 bases; unmatched bases: 12. The CDR3 length is 14 residues. CDR1 SEHNR and CDR2 FQNEAQ come from the germline V gene (reference sequence). The CDR3 region has the DNA TGTGCCATAAAGCCCGGGACAGCGAGCAATGAGCAGTTCTTC. It is translated as CAIKPGTASNEQFF.

This clonotype has just a few counts. This rearrangement joins TRBV5-1 to TRBJ2-3, with D uncertain. CDR3 length: 15 residues. Trimming stripped 0 bases from V and 2 bases from J, with 10 bases between. Germline V gene data show CDR1 as SGHRS and CDR2 as YFSETQ. Here the CDR3 DNA reads TGCGCCAGCAGCTTGGGGACGGACCACACAGATACGCAGTATTTT. Translated: CASSLGTDHTDTQYF.

The gene calls are TRBV3-1 and TRBJ1-2, with D uncertain. V was pared by 1 base and J by 8 bases, with 14 bases between. The CDR3 loop spans 14 amino acids. CDR1 and CDR2 from the germline V gene are LGHDT and YNNKEL (reference sequence). DNA of the CDR3: TGTGCCAGCAGCCAAGTGGACGGAGGAGGAGGCTACACCTTC. Translated: CASSQVDGGGGYTF.

The chain couples TRBV2 to TRBJ1-2, with D unresolved. Germline CDR1 and CDR2: SNHLY and FYNNEI. V was pared by 4 bases and J by 7 bases, with 10 bases between. The length of the CDR3 is 12 residues. The CDR3, as DNA: TGTGCCAGCAGTGTAAGGCAGGCTGGCTACACCTTC. It codes for CASSVRQAGYTF. The full variable domain, in which reference TRBV2 and TRBJ1-2 provide the parts outside the CDR3, is EPEVTQTPSHQVTQMGQEVILRCVPISNHLYFYWYRQILGQKVEFLVSFYNNEISEKSEIFDDQFSVERPDGSNFTLKIRSTKLEDSAMYFCASSVRQAGYTFGSGTRLTVV.

V usage is TRBV12-3 or TRBV12-4 and J usage is TRBJ1-2, with TRBD1 matching 8 bases. Germline trimming cut 5 bases from V and 6 bases from J; bases unmatched to any gene: 11. This CDR3 contains 15 residues. CDR3 sequence reads: CASSPQDRVMDGYTF. The CDR3 DNA reads as TGTGCCAGCAGTCCGCAGGACAGGGTTATGGATGGCTACACCTTC.

This clonotype was seen at least ten times. CDR3 nucleotides: TGCAGTGCGCAGATAAGGGGGCTGGGATACGAGCAGTACTTC. Amino acids: CSAQIRGLGYEQYF. The V gene is TRBV20-1, the J gene TRBJ2-7; 7 bases are shared with TRBD1. Germline V CDR1 and CDR2: DFQATT, SNEGSKA (reference sequence). V lost 6 bases and J lost 4; bases outside the gene matches: 12. This CDR3 has 14 amino acids.

The gene calls are TRBV7-2 and TRBJ2-5; maybe TRBD1 (5 bases). V dropped 3 bases and J dropped 2 bases, with 13 bases sitting between them. Per germline, CDR1 SGHTA and CDR2 FQGNSA. CDR3 length: 15 amino acids. CDR3: CASSLMWTPQETQYF. Written as DNA, the CDR3 is TGTGCCAGCAGCTTGATGTGGACACCTCAAGAGACCCAGTACTTC.

At least ten counts were recorded for this clonotype. The chain carries TRBV5-1 and TRBJ2-7, with 8 bases aligning to TRBD2. The CDR3 is 15 residues long. Per germline, CDR1 SGHRS and CDR2 YFSETQ. V shed 4 bases, J shed 0 bases, and the junction held 6 bases outside the gene matches. The CDR3 reads CASSTVAGSSYEQYF. In DNA form, the CDR3 reads TGCGCCAGCAGCACAGTAGCGGGGAGCTCCTACGAGCAGTACTTC.

This clonotype was detected only a few times. The chain uses TRBV20-1 and TRBJ2-1; D unclear. Germline CDR1 is DFQATT and CDR2 is SNEGSKA (reference sequence). CDR3 length equals 15 residues. The germline V and J ends were trimmed by 0 bases and 1 base, with 10 bases remaining between them. CDR3: CSARDPVRSYNEQFF. The CDR3 coding sequence is TGCAGTGCTAGAGATCCCGTGAGGTCCTACAATGAGCAGTTCTTC.

The V call is TRBV10-3, the J call TRBJ2-5, with D possibly called TRBD1 or TRBD2 (5 bases each). Trimming left V 0 bases short and J 1 base short, with 15 bases between. Germline V lookup: CDR1 ENHRY, CDR2 SYGVKD. The CDR3 loop spans 17 amino acids. CDR3 region: CAISESRKGGGQETQYF. CDR3 nucleotide sequence: TGTGCCATCAGTGAGTCGAGGAAGGGTGGGGGCCAAGAGACCCAGTACTTC.

The chain couples TRBV5-4 to TRBJ1-2; D possibly corresponds to TRBD1 (6 bases). Trimming removed 4 bases from V and 6 bases from J, with 19 bases in between. CDR1 and CDR2 from the germline V gene are SGHNT and YYREEE (reference sequence). The CDR3 is made up of 15 amino acids. CDR3 protein: CASSLDRFRFDGYTF. The CDR3 DNA is TGTGCCAGCAGCCTCGACAGGTTTAGGTTTGATGGCTACACCTTC.

This clonotype was recorded only once. A much larger clone differs by one base, so this may be a read error. The CDR3 DNA is TGTGCCATCAGTGAAGACCTCGCAGAGCAGTACTTC. Amino acids: CAISEDLAEQYF. This rearrangement joins TRBV10-3 to TRBJ2-7; D gene unclear. The CDR3 loop spans 12 amino acids. With 3 bases removed from V and 7 bases from J, the gap between germline ends came to 10 bases. Germline CDR1 is ENHRY and CDR2 is SYGVKD.

This clonotype was observed at least ten times. The chain employs TRBV20-1 and TRBJ2-5, with D perhaps given as TRBD1 or TRBD2 (6 bases each). The V gene's germline CDR1 is DFQATT and CDR2 SNEGSKA (reference sequence). CDR3 size: 14 residues. V lost 0 bases, J lost 4 bases, and 12 bases lay in between. In DNA, the CDR3 is TGCAGTGCTAGAGATCAACAGGGAGGAGAGACCCAGTACTTC. Translation gives CSARDQQGGETQYF.

The chain uses TRBV7-2 and TRBJ2-1; the match to TRBD2 covers 7 bases. The CDR3 runs 14 residues. Trimming took 2 bases from V and 7 from J; bases not matched to a gene: 5. Germline-derived CDR1 and CDR2 are SGHTA and FQGNSA. Here the CDR3 reads CASSLTSVRNEQFF. The CDR3 DNA reads TGTGCCAGCAGCTTAACTAGCGTTCGGAATGAGCAGTTCTTC.

V is TRBV30 and J is TRBJ1-4; D is undetermined. CDR3 length equals 11 residues. Germline lookup yields CDR1 GTSNPN and CDR2 SVGIG (reference sequence). V was shortened by 4 bases and J by 4 bases, with 4 bases between the two germline ends. The CDR3 protein is CAWIGNEKLFF. The CDR3 DNA reads TGTGCCTGGATAGGTAATGAAAAACTGTTTTTT.

This chain connects TRBV18 to TRBJ1-4, with D maybe TRBD1 (5 bases). CDR1 and CDR2 (germline): KGHSH, LQKENI. Trimming left V 3 bases short and J 0 bases short, with 14 bases between. This CDR3 region has 17 residues. CDR3 region: CASSPKVQGATNEKLFF. CDR3 nucleotides: TGTGCCAGCTCACCGAAGGTTCAGGGTGCAACTAATGAAAAACTGTTTTTT.